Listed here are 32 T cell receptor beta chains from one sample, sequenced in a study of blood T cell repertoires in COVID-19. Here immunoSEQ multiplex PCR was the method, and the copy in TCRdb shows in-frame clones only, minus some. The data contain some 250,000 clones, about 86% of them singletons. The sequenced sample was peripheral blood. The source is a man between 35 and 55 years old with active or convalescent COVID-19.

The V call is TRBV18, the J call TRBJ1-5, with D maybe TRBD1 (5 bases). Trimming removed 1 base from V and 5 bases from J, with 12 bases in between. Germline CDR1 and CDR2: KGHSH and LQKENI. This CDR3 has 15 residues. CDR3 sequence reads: CASSPRDWQDQPQHF. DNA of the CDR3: TGTGCCAGCTCACCACGGGACTGGCAAGATCAGCCCCAGCATTTT.

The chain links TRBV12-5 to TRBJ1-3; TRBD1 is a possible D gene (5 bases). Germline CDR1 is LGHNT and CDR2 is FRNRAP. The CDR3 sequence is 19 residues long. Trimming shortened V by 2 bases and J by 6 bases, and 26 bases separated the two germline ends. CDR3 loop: CASGLSSGGFLVSENTIYF. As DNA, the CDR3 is TGTGCTAGTGGTTTGTCGTCGGGGGGGTTTTTGGTATCGGAAAACACCATATATTTT. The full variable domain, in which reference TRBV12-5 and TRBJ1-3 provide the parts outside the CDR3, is DARVTQTPRHKVTEMGQEVTMRCQPILGHNTVFWYRQTMMQGLELLAYFRNRAPLDDSGMPKDRFSAEMPDATLATLKIQPSEPRDSAVYFCASGLSSGGFLVSENTIYFGEGSWLTVV.

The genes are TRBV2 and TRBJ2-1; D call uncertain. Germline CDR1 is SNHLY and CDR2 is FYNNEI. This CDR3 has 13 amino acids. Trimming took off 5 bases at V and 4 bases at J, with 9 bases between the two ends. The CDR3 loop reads CASSQTRYNEQFF. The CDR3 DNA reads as TGTGCCAGCAGTCAGACACGGTACAATGAGCAGTTCTTC.

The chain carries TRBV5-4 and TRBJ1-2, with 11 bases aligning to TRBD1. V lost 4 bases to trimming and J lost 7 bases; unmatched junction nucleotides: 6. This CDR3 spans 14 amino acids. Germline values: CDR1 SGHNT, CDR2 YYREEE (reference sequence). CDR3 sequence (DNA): TGTGCCAGCAGCACCGGACAGGGGGCTTCTGGCTACACCTTC. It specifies CASSTGQGASGYTF.

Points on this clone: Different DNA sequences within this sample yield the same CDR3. This CDR3 is CASSIREGQPQHF. CDR3 DNA sequence: TGTGCCAGTAGTATTAGGGAGGGTCAGCCCCAGCATTTT. The chain is built from TRBV19 and TRBJ1-5; no firm D call. Germline CDR1 and CDR2: LNHDA and SQIVND (reference sequence). The CDR3 covers 13 residues. V lost 3 bases, J lost 6 bases, and 9 bases lay in between.

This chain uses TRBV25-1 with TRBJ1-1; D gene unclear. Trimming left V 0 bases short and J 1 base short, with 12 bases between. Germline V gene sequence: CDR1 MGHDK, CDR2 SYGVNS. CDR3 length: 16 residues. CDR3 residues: CASSEYLPVPNTEAFF. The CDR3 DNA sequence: TGTGCCAGCAGTGAATATCTCCCCGTTCCGAACACTGAAGCTTTCTTT.

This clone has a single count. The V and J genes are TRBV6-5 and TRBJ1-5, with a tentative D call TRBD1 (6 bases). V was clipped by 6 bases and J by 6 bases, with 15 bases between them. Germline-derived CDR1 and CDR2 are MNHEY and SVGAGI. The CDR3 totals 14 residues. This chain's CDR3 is CASRKTGNGQPQHF. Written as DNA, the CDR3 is TGTGCCAGCAGGAAGACAGGTAACGGTCAGCCCCAGCATTTT.

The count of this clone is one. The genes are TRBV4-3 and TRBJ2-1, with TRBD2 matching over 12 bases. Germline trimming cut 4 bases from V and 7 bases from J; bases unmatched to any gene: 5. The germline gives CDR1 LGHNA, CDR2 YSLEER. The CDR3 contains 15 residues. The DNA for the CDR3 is TGCGCCAGCAGCCGTGGGACTAGCGGGTTAAATGAGCAGTTCTTC. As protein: CASSRGTSGLNEQFF.

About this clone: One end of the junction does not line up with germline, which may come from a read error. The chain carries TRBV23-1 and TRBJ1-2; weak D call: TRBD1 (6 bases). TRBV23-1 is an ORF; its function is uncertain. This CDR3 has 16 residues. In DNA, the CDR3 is TGCGCCAGCAGCCAATCCCCCCCAGGGGCTTCCTATGGCTACACCTTC. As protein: CASSQSPPGASYGYTF.

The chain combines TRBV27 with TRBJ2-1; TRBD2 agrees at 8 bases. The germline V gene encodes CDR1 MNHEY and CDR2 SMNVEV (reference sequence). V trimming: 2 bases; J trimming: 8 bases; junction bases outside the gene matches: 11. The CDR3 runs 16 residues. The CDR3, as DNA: TGTGCCAGCAGTTTAATTGGGACTAGGGTTCCCGATGAGCAGTTCTTC. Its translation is CASSLIGTRVPDEQFF.

CDR3 loop: CATSAAGIGTQYF. The DNA of the CDR3 is TGTGCCACCAGTGCAGCGGGGATCGGTACGCAGTATTTT. The chain recombines TRBV24-1 with TRBJ2-3; TRBD2 matches 7 bases. Germline-derived CDR1 and CDR2 are KGHDR and SFDVKD. The J segment lost 8 bases and the V segment lost 5 bases, leaving 6 bases of the junction unmatched. The CDR3 has 13 amino acids.

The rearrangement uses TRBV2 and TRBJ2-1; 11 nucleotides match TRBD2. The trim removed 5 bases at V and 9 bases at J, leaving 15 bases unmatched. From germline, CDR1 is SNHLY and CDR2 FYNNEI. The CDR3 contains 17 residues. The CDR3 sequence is CASSLLAGGPRGAEQFF. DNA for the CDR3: TGTGCCAGCAGTTTGCTAGCGGGAGGCCCACGGGGGGCTGAGCAGTTCTTC.

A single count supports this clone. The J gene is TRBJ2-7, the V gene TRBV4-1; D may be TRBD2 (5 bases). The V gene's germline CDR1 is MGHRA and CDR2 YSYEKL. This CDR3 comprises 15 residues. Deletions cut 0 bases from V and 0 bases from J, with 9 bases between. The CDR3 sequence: CASSQDRGNSYEQYF. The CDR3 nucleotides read TGCGCCAGCAGCCAAGATCGGGGTAACTCCTACGAGCAGTACTTC.

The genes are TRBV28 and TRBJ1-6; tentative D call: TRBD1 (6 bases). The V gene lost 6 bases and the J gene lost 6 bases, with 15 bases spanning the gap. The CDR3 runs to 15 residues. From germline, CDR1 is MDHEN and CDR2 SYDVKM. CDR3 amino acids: CASRDSGQVNSPLHF. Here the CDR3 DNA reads TGTGCCAGCAGGGATTCGGGACAAGTTAATTCACCCCTCCACTTT.

CDR3 DNA: TGCACCAGCAGCCAAGCGACACCACAGGGAGGGGGCAATCAGCCCCAGCATTTT. It specifies CTSSQATPQGGGNQPQHF. The V and J genes are TRBV1 and TRBJ1-5. TRBV1 is labeled a pseudogene. The CDR3 covers 18 residues.

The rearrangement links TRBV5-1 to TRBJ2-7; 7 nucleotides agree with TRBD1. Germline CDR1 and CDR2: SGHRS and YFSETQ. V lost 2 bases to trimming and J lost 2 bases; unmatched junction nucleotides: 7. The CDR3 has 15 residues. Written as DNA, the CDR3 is TGCGCCAGCAGCTTCACCGGACAGGCCCCCTACGAGCAGTACTTC. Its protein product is CASSFTGQAPYEQYF.

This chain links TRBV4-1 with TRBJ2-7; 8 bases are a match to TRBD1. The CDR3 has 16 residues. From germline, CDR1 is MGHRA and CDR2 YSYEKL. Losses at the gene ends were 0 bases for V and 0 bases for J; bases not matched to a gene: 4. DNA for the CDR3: TGCGCCAGCAGCCAAGATCCCGACAGGGGCTCCTACGAGCAGTACTTC. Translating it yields CASSQDPDRGSYEQYF.

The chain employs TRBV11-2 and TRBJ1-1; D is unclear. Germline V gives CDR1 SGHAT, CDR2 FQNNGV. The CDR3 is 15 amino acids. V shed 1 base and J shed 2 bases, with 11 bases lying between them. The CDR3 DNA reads TGTGCCAGCAGCTTAGTTGGAGCTTATAACACTGAAGCTTTCTTT. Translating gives CASSLVGAYNTEAFF.

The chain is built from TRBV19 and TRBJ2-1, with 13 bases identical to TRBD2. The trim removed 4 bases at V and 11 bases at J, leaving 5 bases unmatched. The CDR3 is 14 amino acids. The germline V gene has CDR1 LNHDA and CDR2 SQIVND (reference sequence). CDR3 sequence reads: CASSTGLAGEKQFF. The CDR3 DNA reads TGTGCCAGTAGTACTGGACTAGCGGGGGAAAAGCAGTTCTTC. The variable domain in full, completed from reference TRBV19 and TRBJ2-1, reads DGGITQSPKYLFRKEGQNVTLSCEQNLNHDAMYWYRQDPGQGLRLIYYSQIVNDFQKGDIAEGYSVSREKKESFPLTVTSAQKNPTAFYLCASSTGLAGEKQFFGPGTRLTVL.

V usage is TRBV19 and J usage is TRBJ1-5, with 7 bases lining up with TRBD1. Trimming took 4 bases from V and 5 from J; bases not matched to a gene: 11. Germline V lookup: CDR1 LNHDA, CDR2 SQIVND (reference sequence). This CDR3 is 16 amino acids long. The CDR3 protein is CASSTRDSLGHQPQHF. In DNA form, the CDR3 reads TGTGCCAGTAGTACGAGGGACAGTTTAGGGCATCAGCCCCAGCATTTT. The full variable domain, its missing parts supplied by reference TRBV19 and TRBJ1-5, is DGGITQSPKYLFRKEGQNVTLSCEQNLNHDAMYWYRQDPGQGLRLIYYSQIVNDFQKGDIAEGYSVSREKKESFPLTVTSAQKNPTAFYLCASSTRDSLGHQPQHFGDGTRLSIL.

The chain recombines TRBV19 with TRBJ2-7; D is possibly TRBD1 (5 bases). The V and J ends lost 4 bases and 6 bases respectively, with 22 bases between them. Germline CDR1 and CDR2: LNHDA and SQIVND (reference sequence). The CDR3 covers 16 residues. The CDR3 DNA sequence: TGTGCCAGTAGTAACGTGGGCGGCAGGGATTTCTCCGAGCAGTACTTC. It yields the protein CASSNVGGRDFSEQYF.

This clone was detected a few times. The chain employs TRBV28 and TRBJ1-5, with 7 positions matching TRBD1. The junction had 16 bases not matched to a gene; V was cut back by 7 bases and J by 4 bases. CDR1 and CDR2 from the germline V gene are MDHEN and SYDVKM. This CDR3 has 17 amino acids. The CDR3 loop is CASILFGLPGGNQPQHF. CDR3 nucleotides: TGTGCCAGCATCCTATTTGGGTTGCCAGGGGGGAATCAGCCCCAGCATTTT.

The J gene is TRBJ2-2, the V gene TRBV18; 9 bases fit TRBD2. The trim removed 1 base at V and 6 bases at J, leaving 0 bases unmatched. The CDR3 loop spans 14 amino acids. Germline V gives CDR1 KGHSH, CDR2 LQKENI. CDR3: CASSPLAGAGELFF. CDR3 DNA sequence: TGTGCCAGCTCACCACTAGCGGGAGCCGGGGAGCTGTTTTTT.

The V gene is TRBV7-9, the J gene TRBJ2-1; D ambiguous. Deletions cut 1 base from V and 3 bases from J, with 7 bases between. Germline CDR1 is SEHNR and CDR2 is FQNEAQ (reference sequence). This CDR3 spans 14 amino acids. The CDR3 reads CASSLGASYNEQFF. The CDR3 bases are TGTGCCAGCAGCTTAGGTGCCAGCTACAATGAGCAGTTCTTC.

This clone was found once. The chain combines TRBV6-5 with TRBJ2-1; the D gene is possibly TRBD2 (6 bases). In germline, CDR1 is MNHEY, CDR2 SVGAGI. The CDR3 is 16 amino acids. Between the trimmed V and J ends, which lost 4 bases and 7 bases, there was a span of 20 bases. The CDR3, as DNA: TGTGCCAGCAGTTCTCCCCGGAGGGGACCCGGGAATGAGCAGTTCTTC. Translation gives CASSSPRRGPGNEQFF.

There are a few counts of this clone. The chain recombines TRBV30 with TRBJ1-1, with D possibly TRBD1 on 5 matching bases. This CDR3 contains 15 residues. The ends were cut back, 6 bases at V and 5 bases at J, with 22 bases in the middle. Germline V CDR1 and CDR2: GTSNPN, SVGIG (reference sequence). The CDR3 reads CACVSGPTGRTEAFF. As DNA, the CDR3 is TGTGCCTGTGTGTCGGGACCGACGGGGAGGACTGAAGCTTTCTTT.

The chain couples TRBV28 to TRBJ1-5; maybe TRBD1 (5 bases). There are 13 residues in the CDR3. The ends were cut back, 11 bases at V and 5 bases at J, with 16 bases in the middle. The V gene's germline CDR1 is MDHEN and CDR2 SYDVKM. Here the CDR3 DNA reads TGTGCCTCATTAGGGGTAAATTATCAGCCCCAGCATTTT. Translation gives CASLGVNYQPQHF.

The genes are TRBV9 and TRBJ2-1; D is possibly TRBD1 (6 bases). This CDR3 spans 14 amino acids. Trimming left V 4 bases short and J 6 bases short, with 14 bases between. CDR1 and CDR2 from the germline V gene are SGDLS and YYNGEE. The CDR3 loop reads CASSMRQASNEQFF. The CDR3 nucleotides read TGTGCCAGCAGCATGAGACAGGCTAGCAATGAGCAGTTCTTC.

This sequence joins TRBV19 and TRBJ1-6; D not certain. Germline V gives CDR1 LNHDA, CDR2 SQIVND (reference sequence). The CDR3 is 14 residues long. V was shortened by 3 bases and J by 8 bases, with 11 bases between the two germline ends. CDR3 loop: CASSINNIDSPLHF. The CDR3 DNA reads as TGTGCCAGTAGTATCAACAACATCGATTCACCCCTCCACTTT.

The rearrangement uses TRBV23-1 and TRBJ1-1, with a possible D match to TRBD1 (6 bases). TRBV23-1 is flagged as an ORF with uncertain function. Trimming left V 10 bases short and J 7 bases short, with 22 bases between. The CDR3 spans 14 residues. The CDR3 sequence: CATYSPGQTIEAFF. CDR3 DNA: TGCGCCACATACTCACCTGGACAGACAATTGAAGCTTTCTTT.

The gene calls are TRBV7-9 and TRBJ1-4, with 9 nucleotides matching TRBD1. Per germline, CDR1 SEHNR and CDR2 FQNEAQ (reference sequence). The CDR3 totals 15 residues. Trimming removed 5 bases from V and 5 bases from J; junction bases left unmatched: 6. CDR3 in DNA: TGTGCCAGCAGCCTCGCCGGGACAGGGAATGAAAAACTGTTTTTT. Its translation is CASSLAGTGNEKLFF.

CDR3: CASSLESSGDYNELFF. For the CDR3, the DNA is TGCGCCAGCAGCTTGGAGTCTAGCGGAGATTACAATGAGCTTTTCTTC. The V gene is TRBV5-1, the J gene TRBJ2-1; 7 bases align to TRBD2. The CDR3 sequence is 16 residues long. V was pared by 0 bases and J by 16 bases, with 19 bases of the junction left unmatched. CDR1 and CDR2 from the germline V gene are SGHRS and YFSETQ.